This T cell receptor beta chain appears in the sequencing data of a study of CD8+ T cells in alopecia areata. The wider study: Dosing with tofacitinib proceeded for 6 to 18 months, followed by 6 months off drug.

This clone has just a few counts. Following RNA extraction, reverse transcription yielded cDNA that acted as the sequencing template. Measured with immunoSEQ multiplex PCR; TCRdb has only the in-frame clones, and not every one. The table records 250,000 or so clones, under 70% of them present only once. This sequence originates from a human donor with alopecia areata. This material consisted of CD4+ T cells sorted from blood, taken at week 0.

CDR3 coding DNA: TGTGCCAGCAGTTCCTATACAGGGGGCTTTGACTATGGCTACACCTTC. It specifies CASSSYTGGFDYGYTF. The rearrangement uses TRBV27 and TRBJ1-2; TRBD1 matches 9 bases. After removal of 4 bases from V and 3 bases from J, the junction contained 9 bases not matched to a gene. This CDR3 spans 16 amino acids. CDR1 and CDR2 (germline): MNHEY, SMNVEV (reference sequence).